This record concerns one T cell receptor beta chain sequence. No antigen is known for it. These data originate in a study of type 1 regulatory T cells. About the study: T-allo10 is an in vitro-generated, Tr1-enriched CD4 T cell product specific for alloantigen.

Trimming cost V 4 bases and J 4 bases, with 14 bases left between them. This CDR3 has 14 amino acids. The germline V gene has CDR1 SGHRS and CDR2 YFSETQ. Using its own MiXCR run on the reads, TCRdb lists one record per CDR3 protein. The sample has over 55,000 distinct CDR3 sequences; around 63% are singletons. The gene calls are TRBV5-1 and TRBJ2-5; D unclear. The material sequenced was cultured T cells, either the whole culture or a sorted T cell fraction (not recorded which). Noted subset: Tr1-enriched cell product generated in vitro against host alloantigens. The receptor's source is a human donor in good health. The CDR3 spells CASSPEASLETQYF. In DNA form, the CDR3 reads TGCGCCAGCAGCCCTGAAGCCAGTTTAGAGACCCAGTACTTC.